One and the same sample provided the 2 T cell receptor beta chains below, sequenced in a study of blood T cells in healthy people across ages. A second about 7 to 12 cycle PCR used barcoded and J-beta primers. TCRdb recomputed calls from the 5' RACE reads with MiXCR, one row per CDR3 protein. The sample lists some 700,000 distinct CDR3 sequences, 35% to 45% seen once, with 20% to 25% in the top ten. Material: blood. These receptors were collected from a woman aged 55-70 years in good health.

The CDR3 protein is CSPNEGAKNIQYF. Written as DNA, the CDR3 is TGCAGTCCGAATGAGGGAGCCAAAAACATTCAGTACTTC. The rearrangement links TRBV20-1 to TRBJ2-4; D is possibly TRBD2 (5 bases). Germline values: CDR1 DFQATT, CDR2 SNEGSKA (reference sequence). The V end was cut by 8 bases, the J end by 0 bases, with 11 bases between. The CDR3 consists of 13 residues.

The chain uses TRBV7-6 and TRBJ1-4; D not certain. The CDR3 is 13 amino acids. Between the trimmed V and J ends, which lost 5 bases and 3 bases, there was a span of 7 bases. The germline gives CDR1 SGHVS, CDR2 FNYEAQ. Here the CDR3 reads CASSRVPNEKLFF. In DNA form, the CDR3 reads TGTGCCAGCAGCCGGGTCCCTAATGAAAAACTGTTTTTT.